The following is a T cell receptor beta chain sequence with its context. Its antigen remains unidentified. Base qualities are not provided; no much larger clone lies one nucleotide away. The data derive from a study of blood T cell repertoires in COVID-19 (TCRdb year 2020). Regarding the research as a whole: Samples covering the acute and convalescent phases of COVID-19 were provided by collaborators in the United States, Italy and Spain. The material from the prospective study consisted of cDNA or gDNA derived from T cells, B-cell-depleted T cells, or PBMCs. The repertoires were released in a freely available public database intended as a resource for research on the immune response to SARS-CoV-2. HLA class I and class II types, where available, came from metadata supplied by the sample provider rather than from assay-based typing. Samples came from the ongoing ImmuneRACE study (first 160 participants) plus 1,254 subjects from 6 global collaborators. Nearly every sample came with metadata listing a de-identified subject ID, COVID-19 status, age in years and sex. Subjects who had been exposed to COVID-19, were actively infected with it, or had recovered from it provided the deeply sampled blood TCRbeta repertoires that made up the dataset.

V is cut back by 3 bases and J by 5 bases, with 6 bases in the junction unmatched. CDR3 length: 16 amino acids, cysteine to phenylalanine. Only the CDR3 part of the read is kept: 48 bases, read in frame from the first base. Per the germline V gene (reference sequence), SEHNR is the CDR1 and FQNEAQ is the CDR2. TCRbeta CDR3 regions were amplified from genomic DNA using the immunoSEQ Assay, a bias-controlled multiplex PCR. The study's processing was this. Nucleated cell counts per sample were estimated from amplification of reference gene primers within the assay. To quantify the absolute abundance of each unique TCRbeta CDR3 rearrangement, sequence reads were collapsed and filtered. For each sample, productive Simpson clonality was calculated as the square root of Simpson's diversity index over productive rearrangements. TCRdb carries this immuneACCESS record with in-frame sequences only. Its versions omit some clonotypes, under half of them owing to an unresolved V gene in the studies checked, with the rest unexplained. V, J and clone size are taken as reported in that table, and D and trimming were inferred from the DNA itself. The sample yields 350,000 to 400,000 clones; roughly 91% were counted once. The ten most abundant clones make up 1.5% to 2% of the sample.

Beyond this particular receptor, the publication reports: The amount of clinical and demographic metadata varied by source and participant and was provided uncurated.

In the prospective study, participants were about 18 to 95 years old, resided in fewer than 25 geographic areas of the United States, and were enrolled through a virtual design. To assign participants to cohorts, the prospective study relied on clinical history that participants themselves reported in a screening survey and a study questionnaire. ImmuneRACE Cohort 3 recovered participants were defined by two consecutive negative NP/OP PCR tests, healthcare professional clearance, or symptom resolution. Each participant in the prospective study had whole blood, serum and a nasopharyngeal or oropharyngeal swab collected by mobile phlebotomists. Over a roughly 2-month period, participants in the prospective study had the option of providing additional blood draws and questionnaires. Before DNA extraction, blood samples from the prospective study were shipped at room temperature or frozen.

The material sequenced was PBMCs or T cells enriched from blood (not recorded which). The chain is encoded by TRBV7-9 joined to TRBJ2-2; the central 10 bases match TRBD1. This clonotype originated in a woman aged 25 to 39 who had recovered from COVID-19. The bases are TGTGCCAGCAGCTTCTCCGGGACAGGGGCTACCGGGGAGCTGTTTTTT. It is translated as CASSFSGTGATGELFF.